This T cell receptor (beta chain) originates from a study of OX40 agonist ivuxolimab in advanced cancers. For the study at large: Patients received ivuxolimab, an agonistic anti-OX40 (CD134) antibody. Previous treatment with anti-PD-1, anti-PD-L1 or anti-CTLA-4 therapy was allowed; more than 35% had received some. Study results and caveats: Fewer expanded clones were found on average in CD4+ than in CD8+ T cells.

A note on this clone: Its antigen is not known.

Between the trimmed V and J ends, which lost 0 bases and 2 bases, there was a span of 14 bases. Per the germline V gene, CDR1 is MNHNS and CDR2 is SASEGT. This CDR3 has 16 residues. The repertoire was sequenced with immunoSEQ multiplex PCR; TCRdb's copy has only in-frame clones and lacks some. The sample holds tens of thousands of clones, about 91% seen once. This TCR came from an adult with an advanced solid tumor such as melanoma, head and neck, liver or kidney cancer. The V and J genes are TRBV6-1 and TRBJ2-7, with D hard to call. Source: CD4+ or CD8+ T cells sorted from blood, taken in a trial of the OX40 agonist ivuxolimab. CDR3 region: CASSEAQLADTYEQYF. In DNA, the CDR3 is TGTGCCAGCAGTGAAGCGCAGTTAGCAGATACCTACGAGCAGTACTTC.